This T cell receptor (beta chain) was captured by sequencing in a study of blood T cell repertoires in COVID-19. TCRdb's copy holds only in-frame clones and misses some; the assay was immunoSEQ multiplex PCR. The sample carries 250,000 to 350,000 clones, about 93% recorded once. Germline-derived CDR1 and CDR2 are SEHNR and FQNEAQ (reference sequence). The V and J ends lost 3 bases and 8 bases respectively, with 4 bases between them. The CDR3 spans 11 residues. The sequence was collected from a woman in her 30s with COVID-19, enrolled during active disease. V is TRBV7-9 and J is TRBJ1-4; D ambiguous. Sequencing was done on a sample of peripheral blood. CDR3 DNA sequence: TGTGCCAGCAGCTTTGAGGAAAAACTGTTTTTT. The encoded protein is CASSFEEKLFF.